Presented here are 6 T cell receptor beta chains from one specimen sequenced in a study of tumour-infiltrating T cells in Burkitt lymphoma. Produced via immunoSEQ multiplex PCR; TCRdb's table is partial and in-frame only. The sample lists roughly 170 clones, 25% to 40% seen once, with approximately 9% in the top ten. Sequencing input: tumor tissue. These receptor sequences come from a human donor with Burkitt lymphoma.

The CDR3 sequence: CASSLTQDLDVDTEAFF. The CDR3 DNA follows: TGTGCCAGCAGCTTGACTCAAGATCTAGATGTAGACACTGAAGCTTTCTTT. The rearrangement joins TRBV11-2 to TRBJ1-1, with D uncertain. The CDR3 is 17 amino acids. V was clipped by 3 bases and J by 3 bases, with 20 bases between them. Per the germline V gene, CDR1 is SGHAT and CDR2 is FQNNGV.

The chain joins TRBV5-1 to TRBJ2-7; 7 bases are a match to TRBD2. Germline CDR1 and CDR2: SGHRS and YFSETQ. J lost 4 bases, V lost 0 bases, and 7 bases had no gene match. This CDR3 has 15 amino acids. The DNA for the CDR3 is TGCGCCAGCAGCTTGGTGGCTAGCGGCCTTTACGAGCAGTACTTC. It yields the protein CASSLVASGLYEQYF.

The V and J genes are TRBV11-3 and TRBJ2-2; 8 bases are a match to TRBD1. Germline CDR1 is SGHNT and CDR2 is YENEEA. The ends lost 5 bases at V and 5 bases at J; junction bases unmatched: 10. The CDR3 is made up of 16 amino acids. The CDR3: CASSRNRGVRTGELFF. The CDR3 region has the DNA TGTGCCAGCAGCCGGAACAGGGGGGTACGAACCGGGGAGCTGTTTTTT.

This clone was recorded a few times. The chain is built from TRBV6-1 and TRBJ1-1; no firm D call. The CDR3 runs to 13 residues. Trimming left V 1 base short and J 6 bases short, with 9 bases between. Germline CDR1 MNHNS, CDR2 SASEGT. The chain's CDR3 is CASSEGVGPEAFF. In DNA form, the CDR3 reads TGTGCCAGCAGTGAAGGAGTAGGGCCTGAAGCTTTCTTT.

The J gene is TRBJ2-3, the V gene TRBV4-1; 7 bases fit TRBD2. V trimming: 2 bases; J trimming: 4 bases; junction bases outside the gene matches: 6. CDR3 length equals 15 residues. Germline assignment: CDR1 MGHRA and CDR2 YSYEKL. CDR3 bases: TGCGCCAGCAGCCAAATTGGCGGGAGTTCAGATACGCAGTATTTT. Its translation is CASSQIGGSSDTQYF.

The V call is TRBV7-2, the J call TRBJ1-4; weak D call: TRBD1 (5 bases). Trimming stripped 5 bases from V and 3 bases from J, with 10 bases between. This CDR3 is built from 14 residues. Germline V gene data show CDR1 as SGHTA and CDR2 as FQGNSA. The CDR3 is CASSATGANEKLFF. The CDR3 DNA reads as TGTGCCAGCAGCGCCACGGGGGCTAATGAAAAACTGTTTTTT. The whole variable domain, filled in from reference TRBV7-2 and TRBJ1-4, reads GAGVSQSPSNKVTEKGKDVELRCDPISGHTALYWYRQSLGQGLEFLIYFQGNSAPDKSGLPSDRFSAERTGGSVSTLTIQRTQQEDSAVYLCASSATGANEKLFFGSGTQLSVL.